This entry lists 7 T cell receptor beta chains sequenced from one sample in a study of cytomegalovirus exposure and HLA in healthy donors. The PCR had 60 Vbeta and 13 Jbeta primers. Produced via immunoSEQ multiplex PCR; TCRdb's table is partial and in-frame only. The data show nearly 110,000 clones, approximately 80% seen once. Input material: PBMCs. The receptors were gathered from a man aged 50 or older in good health and CMV-seronegative.

The CDR3: CASAGGDNQPQHF. In DNA, the CDR3 is TGTGCTAGTGCTGGAGGGGACAATCAGCCCCAGCATTTT. The chain recombines TRBV12-5 with TRBJ1-5, with D possibly TRBD1 on 5 matching bases. This CDR3 contains 13 residues. Trimming pared 7 bases from V and 3 bases from J, leaving 10 bases between. CDR1 is LGHNT, CDR2 FRNRAP, per germline.

This sequence joins TRBV10-3 and TRBJ1-2, with D possibly being TRBD1 (5 bases). V lost 6 bases and J lost 4, with 18 bases in between. This CDR3 is 15 amino acids long. Germline assignment: CDR1 ENHRY and CDR2 SYGVKD. CDR3 amino acids: CAIRIEGTSVYGYTF. The CDR3 DNA follows: TGTGCCATCAGGATTGAGGGGACTTCTGTCTATGGCTACACCTTC.

This chain connects TRBV13 to TRBJ2-5, with 10 bases identical to TRBD2. The ends lost 5 bases at V and 5 bases at J; junction bases unmatched: 8. The CDR3 sequence is 15 residues long. Germline V gene sequence: CDR1 PRHDT, CDR2 FYEKMQ (reference sequence). CDR3 amino acids: CASSNPGTSDETQYF. The CDR3 region has the DNA TGTGCCAGCAGCAATCCTGGGACTAGCGACGAGACCCAGTACTTC.

The chain links TRBV5-1 to TRBJ2-3; 9 bases are a match to TRBD2. Trimming took 4 bases from V and 2 from J; bases not matched to a gene: 5. Germline V gene lookup returns CDR1 SGHRS and CDR2 YFSETQ. CDR3 length: 15 residues. Here the CDR3 reads CASSPERGDTDTQYF. Here the CDR3 DNA reads TGCGCCAGCAGCCCGGAGCGGGGGGACACAGATACGCAGTATTTT.

This clone showed up just once. This chain joins TRBV7-9 and TRBJ2-5; D is ambiguous. Germline CDR1 is SEHNR and CDR2 is FQNEAQ (reference sequence). Deletions cut 1 base from V and 1 base from J, with 7 bases between. The CDR3 has 14 residues. The CDR3 DNA sequence: TGTGCCAGCAGCTTAGGCGGCAGCCAAGAGACCCAGTACTTC. Its translation: CASSLGGSQETQYF.

This rearrangement joins TRBV9 to TRBJ1-1; D possibly corresponds to TRBD1 (6 bases). Germline CDR1 is SGDLS and CDR2 is YYNGEE. The CDR3 length is 17 residues. V lost 3 bases and J 0 bases, leaving 18 bases between the germline ends. CDR3 nucleotides: TGTGCCAGCAGCGCCGGGACAAGGAGAGCCTTGAACACTGAAGCTTTCTTT. Protein product: CASSAGTRRALNTEAFF.

This clone was detected a few times. The chain joins TRBV6-1 to TRBJ1-1; no reliable D call. The CDR3 extends over 12 amino acids. Trimming shortened V by 3 bases and J by 8 bases, and 10 bases separated the two germline ends. Germline CDR1 is MNHNS and CDR2 is SASEGT. CDR3: CASSEGHLEAFF. The DNA for the CDR3 is TGTGCCAGCAGTGAGGGCCATCTAGAAGCTTTCTTT.